This T cell receptor beta chain originates from a study of PD-1 blockade in classical Hodgkin lymphoma. Broader study findings: Reasons behind the repertoire differences stay unclear, perhaps disease activity or earlier therapy.

Sequencing used immunoSEQ multiplex PCR; TCRdb keeps in-frame clones, though not all of them. The data hold tens of thousands of clones, with under 95% observed a single time. CDR3 size: 13 residues. The V gene's germline CDR1 is SQVTM and CDR2 ANQGSEA. The V and J ends lost 5 bases and 6 bases respectively, with 16 bases between them. With respect to this clone: Its antigen remains unidentified.

Indicated time point: newly diagnosed, previously untreated cHL patient sample. The TCR was taken from a human donor with classical Hodgkin lymphoma. The specimen was peripheral blood mononuclear cells (PBMCs). The chain couples TRBV29-1 to TRBJ1-1; D unclear. The CDR3 DNA reads TGCAGCGTTCATACAAAGGCAACGGCTGAAGCTTTCTTT. Protein sequence: CSVHTKATAEAFF.